This TCR beta chain originates from a study of T cell changes during pregnancy in multiple sclerosis. Using immunoSEQ multiplex PCR, the repertoire was profiled, and TCRdb retains in-frame clones only, with some absent. The sample lists 70,000 to 95,000 clones; 90% to 95% were seen once. Germline-derived CDR1 and CDR2 are LNHDA and SQIVND (reference sequence). This CDR3 spans 13 amino acids. Trimming took off 5 bases at V and 3 bases at J, with 10 bases between the two ends. The V and J genes are TRBV19 and TRBJ1-1, with a possible D match to TRBD1 (6 bases). The clonotype originates from a female donor with multiple sclerosis, enrolled in a pregnancy study. The starting material was peripheral blood, obtained in the first trimester of pregnancy. CDR3 sequence reads: CASSRTAYTEAFF. Written as DNA, the CDR3 is TGTGCCAGTAGTCGGACAGCCTACACTGAAGCTTTCTTT. The full variable domain, with the rest looked up from reference TRBV19 and TRBJ1-1, is DGGITQSPKYLFRKEGQNVTLSCEQNLNHDAMYWYRQDPGQGLRLIYYSQIVNDFQKGDIAEGYSVSREKKESFPLTVTSAQKNPTAFYLCASSRTAYTEAFFGQGTRLTVV.